What follows are 7 T cell receptor beta chains derived from one specimen sequenced in a study of blood T cell repertoires in COVID-19. Some clones are missing from TCRdb's copy, which holds only in-frame ones; the method was immunoSEQ multiplex PCR. The sample lists 95,000 to 150,000 clones, about four fifths occurring once. Sequencing was carried out using peripheral blood. All receptors derive from a man aged 55 to 70 with active or convalescent COVID-19.

This clone came up once. This chain joins TRBV5-4 and TRBJ2-1, with 14 positions matching TRBD2. CDR1 is SGHNT and CDR2 is YYREEE in the germline V gene (reference sequence). V lost 3 bases, J lost 8 bases, and 1 base stayed unmatched. The CDR3 loop spans 14 amino acids. Here the CDR3 DNA reads TGTGCCAGCAGCTGGGGACTAGCGGGGGATGAGCAGTTCTTC. This translates into CASSWGLAGDEQFF.

The chain is built from TRBV4-3 and TRBJ2-1; 9 bases align to TRBD2. CDR3 length: 15 residues. Germline V gene lookup returns CDR1 LGHNA and CDR2 YSLEER. Germline trimming cut 8 bases from V and 3 bases from J; bases unmatched to any gene: 8. The CDR3 nucleotides are TGCGCCAGCGCCCGGGGAGCGGGAGGCTACAATGAGCAGTTCTTC. Encoded protein: CASARGAGGYNEQFF.

The rearrangement links TRBV5-5 to TRBJ2-7, with 8 positions matching TRBD1. In germline, CDR1 is SGHKS, CDR2 YYEKEE (reference sequence). Trimming cost V 0 bases and J 0 bases; bases outside gene matches: 2. The CDR3 spans 15 residues. CDR3 DNA sequence: TGTGCCAGCAGCTTGGTGGGACAGGCCTCCTACGAGCAGTACTTC. It yields the protein CASSLVGQASYEQYF.

The gene calls are TRBV11-1 and TRBJ2-7, with 9 bases matching TRBD1. Germline assignment: CDR1 SGHAT and CDR2 FQDESV (reference sequence). The CDR3 consists of 14 residues. The V and J ends lost 4 bases and 7 bases, in that order; junction bases with no gene match: 8. The CDR3 region has the DNA TGTGCCAGCAGCTCCCGGACAGGGGTGAGAGAGCAGTACTTC. It specifies CASSSRTGVREQYF.

This chain joins TRBV30 and TRBJ2-7; TRBD2 matches 9 bases. V dropped 2 bases and J dropped 4; count of bases not matched to a gene: 12. Germline V CDR1 and CDR2: GTSNPN, SVGIG (reference sequence). The CDR3 runs to 16 residues. DNA for the CDR3: TGTGCCTGGAGTTTAAAGGGTAGCGGGGGTTTTTACGAGCAGTACTTC. As protein: CAWSLKGSGGFYEQYF.

The rearrangement links TRBV10-3 to TRBJ2-1; 10 bases agree with TRBD2. The CDR3 is 17 amino acids. Looked up from germline, CDR1 is ENHRY and CDR2 is SYGVKD. Trimming took 2 bases from V and 5 from J; bases not matched to a gene: 9. The CDR3: CAISEVLRTSGNNEQFF. CDR3 nucleotide sequence: TGTGCCATCAGTGAGGTGCTAAGGACTAGCGGCAACAATGAGCAGTTCTTC.

V and J are TRBV7-3 and TRBJ2-3; TRBD1 might be the D (6 bases). Germline values: CDR1 SGHTA, CDR2 FQGTGA. V lost 5 bases to trimming and J lost 0 bases, with 12 bases between them. This CDR3 has 15 amino acids. The CDR3 DNA reads TGTGCCAGCAGCCTACTAGGGGGAAGCACAGATACGCAGTATTTT. As protein: CASSLLGGSTDTQYF.